Below are 18 T cell receptor beta chains sequenced from a single sample in a study of early T cells in non-severe SARS-CoV-2 infection. Using its own MiXCR run on the 5' RACE reads, TCRdb lists one record per CDR3 protein. The sample holds 45,000 to 70,000 distinct CDR3 sequences, about 7.6% seen once. The source material was whole blood, sampled at baseline. The receptors stem from an adult who was a healthcare worker with PCR-confirmed SARS-CoV-2 infection or an uninfected control (not recorded which).

This clonotype was observed at least ten times. The chain combines TRBV10-3 with TRBJ2-1, with D possibly TRBD1 on 8 matching bases. The CDR3 totals 13 residues. From germline, CDR1 is ENHRY and CDR2 SYGVKD. V was cut by 7 bases and J by 10 bases, with 17 bases left in between. Here the CDR3 DNA reads TGTGCCATCACCCCGGACAGGGAGGGGGAGCAGTTCTTC. Residues: CAITPDREGEQFF.

In DNA form, the CDR3 reads TGTGCTAGTGGTTTCGGGCTAGCGGAAATTAATGAGCAGTTCTTC. It translates to CASGFGLAEINEQFF. The chain uses TRBV12-5 and TRBJ2-1, with TRBD2 matching over 7 bases. With 3 bases clipped from V and 7 bases from J, the junction kept 9 bases outside the gene matches. The CDR3 loop spans 15 amino acids. Germline CDR1 reads LGHNT; CDR2 reads FRNRAP.

Only a few counts were recorded for this clonotype. This chain connects TRBV20-1 to TRBJ2-3; 10 bases map to TRBD1. CDR1 DFQATT and CDR2 SNEGSKA come from the germline V gene (reference sequence). V was clipped by 5 bases and J by 3 bases; unmatched bases: 5. CDR3 length: 14 amino acids. The CDR3 DNA follows: TGCAGTGCTTGGGACAGGGGTAGGACAGATACGCAGTATTTT. Its protein product is CSAWDRGRTDTQYF.

This clonotype has a handful of counts. The chain employs TRBV29-1 and TRBJ2-7; TRBD1 is a possible D gene (6 bases). The CDR3 covers 14 residues. V dropped 3 bases and J dropped 3 bases, with 15 bases sitting between them. The V gene's germline CDR1 is SQVTM and CDR2 ANQGSEA. The chain's CDR3 is CSVEMGRGDYEQYF. In DNA, the CDR3 is TGCAGCGTTGAGATGGGCAGGGGCGACTACGAGCAGTACTTC.

Only a few counts were recorded for this clonotype. The chain has TRBV12-3 or TRBV12-4 and TRBJ2-7; no clear D. This CDR3 is built from 14 residues. The V gene lost 6 bases and the J gene lost 7 bases, with 19 bases spanning the gap. DNA for the CDR3: TGTGCCAGCAGCTTGGGCCTCCGGATTGGGGAGCAGTACTTC. Translation: CASSLGLRIGEQYF.

The V call is TRBV27, the J call TRBJ2-1; D is perhaps TRBD2 (6 bases). The CDR3 sequence is 16 residues long. With 3 bases removed from V and 7 bases from J, the gap between germline ends came to 19 bases. Germline V lookup: CDR1 MNHEY, CDR2 SMNVEV (reference sequence). CDR3 nucleotide sequence: TGTGCCAGCAGTTTTGGCGGGGTTGATATACTTAATGAGCAGTTCTTC. Amino acid sequence: CASSFGGVDILNEQFF.

At least ten counts were recorded for this clonotype. The chain is built from TRBV20-1 and TRBJ2-7; a weak D match, TRBD1 (6 bases). Germline V gene data show CDR1 as DFQATT and CDR2 as SNEGSKA (reference sequence). This CDR3 contains 16 residues. V was pared by 0 bases and J by 6 bases, with 21 bases between. The chain's CDR3 is CSARDPITGIRSEQYF. In nucleotides, the CDR3 is TGCAGTGCTAGAGACCCAATAACAGGGATTCGGAGCGAGCAGTACTTC.

This clonotype was recorded many times. The V and J genes are TRBV7-9 and TRBJ2-1, with D possibly being TRBD2 (5 bases). The CDR3 has 15 amino acids. V lost 0 bases, J lost 5 bases, and 11 bases lay in between. Germline V lookup: CDR1 SEHNR, CDR2 FQNEAQ (reference sequence). In nucleotides, the CDR3 is TGTGCCAGCAGCTTAGCGGGAGTCCGGGACAATGAGCAGTTCTTC. Translated: CASSLAGVRDNEQFF.

This clonotype occurred many times. The CDR3 protein is CASSLWGADTEAFF. DNA of the CDR3: TGTGCCAGCAGCTTATGGGGGGCGGACACTGAAGCTTTCTTT. The chain employs TRBV7-8 and TRBJ1-1; tentatively, D is TRBD1 (6 bases). The CDR3 length is 14 residues. Deletions cut 2 bases from V and 3 bases from J, with 10 bases between. From germline, CDR1 is SGHVS and CDR2 FQNEAQ.

The rearrangement links TRBV5-4 to TRBJ2-3; 9 positions agree with TRBD1. V was pared by 5 bases and J by 2 bases, with 6 bases of the junction left unmatched. The CDR3 contains 15 residues. CDR1 is SGHNT and CDR2 is YYREEE in the germline V gene (reference sequence). CDR3 amino acids: CASSPWTGVTDTQYF. The CDR3 nucleotides are TGTGCCAGCAGTCCCTGGACAGGGGTCACAGATACGCAGTATTTT.

This clonotype has a handful of counts. The rearrangement uses TRBV29-1 and TRBJ2-7; the D is unclear. The V and J ends lost 8 bases and 4 bases respectively, with 15 bases between them. This CDR3 has 12 residues. Germline lookup yields CDR1 SQVTM and CDR2 ANQGSEA. The DNA of the CDR3 is TGCAGCACCCAAACTGCGAGTTACGAGCAGTACTTC. Translating gives CSTQTASYEQYF.

The chain joins TRBV9 to TRBJ2-1; no firm D call. The V gene's germline CDR1 is SGDLS and CDR2 YYNGEE. There are 13 residues in the CDR3. The V end was cut by 4 bases, the J end by 8 bases, with 13 bases between. As DNA, the CDR3 is TGTGCCAGCAGCTCCCGGGCTGGCGATGAGCAGTTCTTC. Its protein product is CASSSRAGDEQFF. Using reference TRBV9 and TRBJ2-1 for the parts outside the CDR3, the full variable domain is DSGVTQTPKHLITATGQRVTLRCSPRSGDLSVYWYQQSLDQGLQFLIQYYNGEERAKGNILERFSAQQFPDLHSELNLSSLELGDSALYFCASSSRAGDEQFFGPGTRLTVL.

This clonotype has more than one count but fewer than ten. The CDR3 region is CASSSGPELFF. The CDR3 DNA follows: TGCGCCAGCAGCAGCGGTCCGGAGCTGTTTTTT. The J gene is TRBJ2-2, the V gene TRBV5-1, with D perhaps matching TRBD2 (5 bases). Germline V gene data show CDR1 as SGHRS and CDR2 as YFSETQ. The CDR3 sequence is 11 residues long. V gave up 4 bases and J gave up 10 bases, with 8 bases separating them.

Only a few counts were recorded for this clonotype. V and J are TRBV6-5 and TRBJ2-1; no clear D. The germline V gene encodes CDR1 MNHEY and CDR2 SVGAGI. CDR3 length: 11 residues. V was shortened by 5 bases and J by 11 bases, with 10 bases between the two germline ends. The chain's CDR3 is CASSHSEQQFF. The CDR3 DNA follows: TGTGCCAGCAGTCACAGCGAGCAGCAGTTCTTC.

The chain recombines TRBV7-6 with TRBJ2-7, with D unclear. Trimming took 1 base from V and 6 from J, leaving 10 bases between them. The CDR3 consists of 13 residues. Per the germline V gene, CDR1 is SGHVS and CDR2 is FNYEAQ. CDR3 nucleotides: TGTGCCAGCAGCTTAGATTCAGTCGGCGAGCAGTACTTC. Translation gives CASSLDSVGEQYF.

This clonotype has at least ten counts. This rearrangement joins TRBV29-1 to TRBJ2-3; 7 nucleotides agree with TRBD2. CDR3 length equals 17 residues. Per the germline V gene, CDR1 is SQVTM and CDR2 is ANQGSEA. J gave up 0 bases and V 0 bases, and 9 bases lay outside the gene matches. Here the CDR3 reads CSVEDRASGPSTDTQYF. The CDR3 DNA reads as TGCAGCGTTGAAGATCGGGCTAGCGGACCAAGCACAGATACGCAGTATTTT.

This chain uses TRBV6-5 with TRBJ2-5, with D possibly TRBD1 on 6 matching bases. Trimming removed 6 bases at V and 2 bases at J, with 16 bases between. CDR3 size: 15 residues. Germline V gene data show CDR1 as MNHEY and CDR2 as SVGAGI. The DNA of the CDR3 is TGTGCCAGCAGGACATCAGGGGTTAGGCAAGAGACCCAGTACTTC. Translation: CASRTSGVRQETQYF.

In nucleotides, the CDR3 is TGTGCCAGCAGGTTGACTAGCGGCGGCACAGATACGCAGTATTTT. This sequence encodes CASRLTSGGTDTQYF. The chain links TRBV2 to TRBJ2-3, with TRBD2 matching 9 bases. This CDR3 region has 15 residues. CDR1 and CDR2 from the germline V gene are SNHLY and FYNNEI. Trimming cost V 6 bases and J 1 base; bases outside gene matches: 5.